Listed below are T cell receptor beta chains from one sample, sequenced in a study of cytomegalovirus exposure and HLA in healthy donors. Data came from immunoSEQ multiplex PCR; TCRdb stores just in-frame clones and leaves some out. This table holds approximately 160,000 clones, 82% found once. Material: PBMCs. These receptors were collected from a male donor in good health and CMV-seronegative. CDR3s include the opening cysteine and the closing phenylalanine or tryptophan. The size entry is marked missing in some rows and otherwise reads once, few, many or a size class.

clone_size v_call cdr3_aa
NA TRBV2 CASRSTAYGYTF
NA TRBV7-8 CASSLEPGELFF
NA TRBV6-6 CASSYSYREETQYF
NA TRBV19 CASSIGHSYGYTF
NA TRBV16 CASSPEGGQPQHF
once TRBV2 CASPIGALGTEAFF
NA TRBV6-5 CASSFQGYRYTF
NA TRBV19 CASSIPPGDSQPQHF
few TRBV19 CASSMLGGVAGELFF
NA TRBV6-1 CASRWDAGDTIYF
NA TRBV6-1 CASSERFHSTDTQYF
few TRBV11-2 CASSLDPAGDQPQHF
few TRBV11-2 CASSPPSYEQYF
NA TRBV2 CASRAGTSVYNEQFF
NA TRBV5-1 CASSQDRGSDTQYF
NA TRBV13 CASSLGGLGGGNQPQHF
NA TRBV6-5 CASSYSPDTEAFF
NA TRBV11-2 CASSSRYEQYF
NA TRBV7-9 CASSLSSTPTDTQYF
NA TRBV7-3 CASSPGGISYNEQFF
NA TRBV7-2 CASSSLAWDNEQFF
NA TRBV28 CASSSAGSYEQYF
NA TRBV11-2 CASSLDQGYQPQHF
NA TRBV6-6 CASSSRQGGSNQPQHF
once TRBV9 CASSLGGTPSYEQYF
NA TRBV19 CASLDGSSYNEQFF
NA TRBV28 CATQWQGVDEQYF
few TRBV7-9 CASSLATGGLETQYF
NA TRBV5-1 CASSSPSGLETQYF
few TRBV7-3 CASSSTGGRAEAFF
NA TRBV6-6 CASSLVGEQYF
few TRBV7-2 CASRQTGAGREQYF
few TRBV6-1 CASSPTGVTYEQYF
few TRBV9 CASSASGEQQYF
NA TRBV28 CASVTGTLNYGYTF
NA TRBV21-1 CASREKAGQGNSKRYTEAFF
NA TRBV9 CASSRGGFTTDTQYF
NA TRBV18 CASSSSDRLNQPQHF